These 9 T cell receptor beta chains were sequenced from one sample in a study of persistence of HIV-infected CD4 T cells. Which antigens these TCRs recognize remains unknown. The immunoSEQ assay was version 4, run in survey mode. Method: immunoSEQ multiplex PCR; TCRdb's copy keeps in-frame clones and lacks some. The profile covers fewer than 30,000 clones, with almost 85% appearing a single time and about 4.5% taken by the ten largest. Cells were stimulated with CMV-infected fibroblast lysates at approximately 10 ug/mL. CD40L/CD69 double-negative CD45RO-high memory CD4+ T cells were collected. Sequenced material: CD4+ T cells sorted from PBMCs after approximately 19-hour stimulation, taken from a patient who received antiretroviral therapy. The receptor source for this set is an adult man with HIV who was CMV-seropositive.

The chain is built from TRBV20-1 and TRBJ1-1; D uncertain. This CDR3 region has 11 residues. Looked up from germline, CDR1 is DFQATT and CDR2 is SNEGSKA (reference sequence). The V gene lost 8 bases and the J gene lost 3 bases, with 10 bases spanning the gap. The CDR3, as DNA: TGCAGTCCTGCAACGGACACTGAAGCTTTCTTT. Its translation: CSPATDTEAFF.

V is TRBV6-5 and J is TRBJ1-5; D is unresolved. This CDR3 is 14 amino acids long. Germline-derived CDR1 and CDR2 are MNHEY and SVGAGI. V was shortened by 7 bases and J by 2 bases, with 12 bases between the two germline ends. This chain's CDR3 is CASNPMIRNQPQHF. The CDR3 coding sequence is TGTGCCAGCAACCCTATGATCCGCAATCAGCCCCAGCATTTT.

This clone has just a few counts. Additional DNA sequences in this sample encode the identical CDR3. The V and J genes are TRBV6-5 and TRBJ2-7; no firm D call. Germline assignment: CDR1 MNHEY and CDR2 SVGAGI. The CDR3 totals 13 residues. V lost 2 bases to trimming and J lost 0 bases, with 5 bases between them. DNA for the CDR3: TGTGCCAGCAGTTACCGTAGCTCCTACGAGCAGTACTTC. It yields the protein CASSYRSSYEQYF.

The rearrangement joins TRBV12-5 to TRBJ2-2; no firm D call. The CDR3 is made up of 13 amino acids. Looked up from germline, CDR1 is LGHNT and CDR2 is FRNRAP. Deletions cut 0 bases from V and 6 bases from J, with 5 bases between. This chain's CDR3 is CASGLVDPGELFF. The DNA for the CDR3 is TGTGCTAGTGGTTTGGTAGATCCCGGGGAGCTGTTTTTT. The whole variable domain, filled in from reference TRBV12-5 and TRBJ2-2, reads DARVTQTPRHKVTEMGQEVTMRCQPILGHNTVFWYRQTMMQGLELLAYFRNRAPLDDSGMPKDRFSAEMPDATLATLKIQPSEPRDSAVYFCASGLVDPGELFFGEGSRLTVL.

The rearrangement joins TRBV6-4 to TRBJ1-5; 7 nucleotides align to TRBD1. There are 15 residues in the CDR3. Germline CDR1 is MRHNA and CDR2 is SNTAGT. V trimming: 4 bases; J trimming: 0 bases; junction bases outside the gene matches: 3. The CDR3: CASSAAGGSNQPQHF. For the CDR3, the DNA is TGTGCCAGCAGTGCGGCAGGGGGTAGCAATCAGCCCCAGCATTTT.

The chain is built from TRBV3-1 (or the pseudogene TRBV3-2) and TRBJ2-2; D remains unclear. The V end was cut by 7 bases, the J end by 8 bases, with 11 bases between. The CDR3 spans 12 residues. CDR1 is LGHDT and CDR2 is YNNKEL in the germline V gene (reference sequence). The CDR3 region is CASNRGEGELFF. DNA of the CDR3: TGTGCCAGCAATAGAGGCGAAGGGGAGCTGTTTTTT.

A note on this clone: Within the sample, other DNA sequences also encode this same CDR3. The chain uses TRBV7-2 and TRBJ2-7; D gene uncertain. Germline loops: CDR1 SGHTA, CDR2 FQGNSA. CDR3 length: 13 residues. With 1 base removed from V and 3 bases from J, the gap between germline ends came to 7 bases. In nucleotides, the CDR3 is TGTGCCAGCAGCTTAGGCCGACGCTACGAGCAGTACTTC. Its protein is CASSLGRRYEQYF.

V gene TRBV7-2 combines with J gene TRBJ2-7; D remains unclear. V lost 0 bases and J 6 bases, leaving 9 bases between the germline ends. The CDR3 runs to 13 residues. The germline V gene encodes CDR1 SGHTA and CDR2 FQGNSA. The CDR3 here is CASSLAGVSEQYF. In DNA form, the CDR3 reads TGTGCCAGCAGCTTAGCTGGGGTGAGCGAGCAGTACTTC.

The chain combines TRBV24-1 with TRBJ2-2, with 10 bases aligning to TRBD1. Germline V gene sequence: CDR1 KGHDR, CDR2 SFDVKD. This CDR3 has 15 amino acids. The V gene end was trimmed by 4 bases and the J gene end by 5 bases; junction bases not matched to a gene: 3. CDR3: CATSEGGQGTGELFF. CDR3 DNA sequence: TGTGCCACCAGTGAGGGGGGACAGGGGACCGGGGAGCTGTTTTTT.